The 2 T cell receptor beta chains below were found in one sample sequenced in a study of T cell responses to AZD1222 COVID-19 vaccine. Method: immunoSEQ multiplex PCR; TCRdb's copy keeps in-frame clones and lacks some. The sample records under 200,000 clones, just under 95% being singletons. Sequencing was performed on peripheral blood, taken on day 0 of AZD1222 vaccination. The receptors were sampled from an adult in good health.

The CDR3 nucleotides read TGTGCCAGCAGTTACCAGGGGGAGCAGTACTTC. Its translation: CASSYQGEQYF. This chain joins TRBV6-2 or TRBV6-3 and TRBJ2-7; tentative D call: TRBD1 (6 bases). V was cut by 2 bases and J by 7 bases, with 6 bases left in between. Germline assignment: CDR1 MNHEY and CDR2 SVGEGT. The length of the CDR3 is 11 residues.

The chain joins TRBV4-2 to TRBJ2-7; a possible D gene is TRBD2 (6 bases). V was trimmed by 3 bases and J by 0 bases, leaving 12 bases between them. CDR1 is LGHNA and CDR2 is YNFKEQ in the germline V gene. The CDR3 loop spans 15 amino acids. The CDR3 loop reads CASSHVRGSSYEQYF. The CDR3 DNA reads TGTGCCAGCAGCCATGTCCGGGGGAGCTCCTACGAGCAGTACTTC.